The 21 T cell receptor beta chains presented below share a single source sample, sequenced in a study of blood T cell repertoires in COVID-19. TCRdb's copy holds only in-frame clones and misses some; the assay was immunoSEQ multiplex PCR. The sample consists of roughly 160,000 clones, 65% to 85% of them appearing once. The source material was PBMCs or T cells enriched from blood (not recorded which). The receptors were gathered from a woman aged 60-75 years who had recovered from COVID-19.

V is TRBV11-2 and J is TRBJ1-2; the D gene is possibly TRBD1 (6 bases). The V gene lost 3 bases and the J gene lost 1 base, with 15 bases spanning the gap. The CDR3 consists of 16 residues. Per the germline V gene, CDR1 is SGHAT and CDR2 is FQNNGV. The CDR3: CASSLQTGGLNYGYTF. CDR3 coding DNA: TGTGCCAGCAGCTTGCAGACCGGGGGGCTTAACTATGGCTACACCTTC.

This sequence joins TRBV29-1 and TRBJ1-2; the D is unclear. The germline CDR1 and CDR2 sequences are SQVTM and ANQGSEA. The germline V and J ends were trimmed by 2 bases and 5 bases, with 9 bases remaining between them. The CDR3 runs 12 residues. This CDR3 reads CSVEKQSYGYTF. DNA for the CDR3: TGCAGCGTTGAAAAACAGTCTTATGGCTACACCTTC.

This clone was seen a few times. This chain connects TRBV30 to TRBJ1-5; D unresolved. Looked up from germline, CDR1 is GTSNPN and CDR2 is SVGIG (reference sequence). Trimming pared 0 bases from V and 6 bases from J, leaving 12 bases between. The length of the CDR3 is 14 residues. The CDR3 bases are TGTGCCTGGAGTGTACTGGGCAGTGGTCAGCCCCAGCATTTT. It translates to CAWSVLGSGQPQHF.

The chain couples TRBV20-1 to TRBJ2-7; TRBD2 agrees at 7 bases. Germline CDR1 reads DFQATT; CDR2 reads SNEGSKA (reference sequence). V shed 6 bases and J 6 bases; nucleotides not matched to a gene: 14. The CDR3 runs to 14 residues. The CDR3 DNA reads as TGCAGTGCCAGTACCGGACTAGTATATGGCGAGCAGTACTTC. This sequence encodes CSASTGLVYGEQYF.

This clone has a handful of counts. The chain is built from TRBV6-4 and TRBJ1-5; 9 bases match TRBD1. Losses at the gene ends were 1 base for V and 0 bases for J; bases not matched to a gene: 10. CDR1 is MRHNA and CDR2 is SNTAGT in the germline V gene. CDR3 length: 19 residues. In DNA form, the CDR3 reads TGTGCCAGCAGTGACTTACGGACAGGGGCCCTCCATAGCAATCAGCCCCAGCATTTT. Translation: CASSDLRTGALHSNQPQHF.

This chain joins TRBV27 and TRBJ1-4; 7 bases match TRBD1. V gave up 6 bases and J gave up 3 bases; unmatched junction bases: 4. CDR1 is MNHEY, CDR2 SMNVEV, per germline (reference sequence). The length of the CDR3 is 14 residues. This CDR3 is CASRPQGPNEKLFF. In nucleotides, the CDR3 is TGTGCCAGCAGACCACAGGGGCCTAATGAAAAACTGTTTTTT.

The V call is TRBV5-6, the J call TRBJ2-5, with 12 bases identical to TRBD1. Trimming cost V 7 bases and J 10 bases; bases outside gene matches: 17. From germline, CDR1 is SGHDT and CDR2 YYEEEE. There are 16 residues in the CDR3. CDR3 region: CASRSLGTGGRGGQYF. The CDR3 nucleotides are TGTGCCAGCCGCTCCTTGGGGACAGGGGGCCGAGGGGGCCAGTACTTC.

The genes are TRBV9 and TRBJ1-4; D is ambiguous. This CDR3 region has 14 residues. Between the trimmed V and J ends, which lost 0 bases and 4 bases, there was a span of 7 bases. Germline V gene lookup returns CDR1 SGDLS and CDR2 YYNGEE. The CDR3 protein is CASSVAGRNEKLFF. CDR3 bases: TGTGCCAGCAGCGTAGCAGGCCGTAATGAAAAACTGTTTTTT.

The rearrangement joins TRBV10-3 to TRBJ2-3; tentatively, D is TRBD1 (6 bases). Trimming shortened V by 2 bases and J by 5 bases, and 8 bases separated the two germline ends. There are 13 residues in the CDR3. CDR1 and CDR2 (germline): ENHRY, SYGVKD. The CDR3 DNA sequence: TGTGCCATCAGTGAGGGACAGCTAGATACGCAGTATTTT. Translating gives CAISEGQLDTQYF.

The V call is TRBV7-9, the J call TRBJ2-1; 8 positions match TRBD1. This CDR3 has 15 residues. Trimming at V came to 8 bases and at J to 5 bases, leaving 11 bases not matched to a gene. Germline CDR1 reads SEHNR; CDR2 reads FQNEAQ (reference sequence). The CDR3 is CASDLSGGGHNEQFF. DNA of the CDR3: TGTGCCAGCGACCTTTCAGGGGGCGGCCACAATGAGCAGTTCTTC.

CDR3 nucleotide sequence: TGTGCCAGCAGTTTCGCCGGGACAGGGTACTATGGCTACACCTTC. This encodes CASSFAGTGYYGYTF. This chain joins TRBV27 and TRBJ1-2; 9 bases agree with TRBD1. The germline CDR1 and CDR2 sequences are MNHEY and SMNVEV (reference sequence). The ends lost 3 bases at V and 3 bases at J; junction bases unmatched: 5. The CDR3 is 15 amino acids.

This chain uses TRBV19 with TRBJ2-1; TRBD2 matches 10 bases. CDR1 and CDR2 (germline): LNHDA, SQIVND (reference sequence). With 3 bases clipped from V and 1 base from J, the junction kept 9 bases outside the gene matches. This CDR3 region has 18 residues. The CDR3 DNA reads as TGTGCCAGTAGTATTCAACTAGCGGGAATCTCTTCCTACAATGAGCAGTTCTTC. Protein product: CASSIQLAGISSYNEQFF.

This chain joins TRBV11-2 and TRBJ2-1; 7 positions match TRBD2. The CDR3 contains 17 residues. Germline V lookup: CDR1 SGHAT, CDR2 FQNNGV. Trimming at V came to 0 bases and at J to 6 bases, leaving 11 bases not matched to a gene. CDR3 sequence: CASSLDLSRGRFNEQFF. CDR3 bases: TGTGCCAGCAGCTTAGATCTCTCGCGGGGGAGATTCAATGAGCAGTTCTTC.

This rearrangement joins TRBV9 to TRBJ1-5; D is unresolved. Trimming removed 3 bases from V and 4 bases from J, with 14 bases in between. CDR3 size: 15 residues. The germline V gene encodes CDR1 SGDLS and CDR2 YYNGEE. The CDR3 spells CASSALDGENQPQHF. The DNA for the CDR3 is TGTGCCAGCAGCGCCCTGGACGGGGAAAATCAGCCCCAGCATTTT.

A few counts support this clone. CDR3 in amino acids: CSVGEGRGRGEKLFF. The CDR3 nucleotides read TGCAGCGTCGGGGAAGGGAGGGGTAGAGGGGAAAAACTGTTTTTT. The V call is TRBV29-1, the J call TRBJ1-4; maybe TRBD1 (5 bases). This CDR3 has 15 residues. The V gene lost 6 bases and the J gene lost 8 bases, with 22 bases spanning the gap. CDR1 and CDR2 (germline): SQVTM, ANQGSEA.

This clone was counted only a few times. The V gene is TRBV5-5, the J gene TRBJ1-1; TRBD1 might be the D (6 bases). CDR1 and CDR2 from the germline V gene are SGHKS and YYEKEE (reference sequence). CDR3 length equals 16 residues. The germline V and J ends were trimmed by 4 bases and 0 bases, with 16 bases remaining between them. The CDR3 sequence is CASSTAGEGVNTEAFF. CDR3 in DNA: TGTGCCAGCAGCACCGCTGGTGAGGGGGTGAACACTGAAGCTTTCTTT.

This chain's CDR3 is CASSLGTVANEKLFF. CDR3 nucleotides: TGCGCCAGCAGCCTCGGGACAGTGGCTAATGAAAAACTGTTTTTT. V usage is TRBV5-1 and J usage is TRBJ1-4; TRBD1 agrees at 7 bases. The ends lost 4 bases at V and 3 bases at J; junction bases unmatched: 6. This CDR3 is 15 amino acids long. CDR1 SGHRS and CDR2 YFSETQ come from the germline V gene.

The chain recombines TRBV28 with TRBJ1-1; no clear D gene. The germline V and J ends were trimmed by 2 bases and 4 bases, with 8 bases remaining between them. From germline, CDR1 is MDHEN and CDR2 SYDVKM. The CDR3 is 13 residues long. CDR3 sequence (DNA): TGTGCCAGCAGTTTAGGCAGGATCACTGAAGCTTTCTTT. Its translation is CASSLGRITEAFF.

The count of this clone is one. The CDR3 region has the DNA TGTGCCAGCAGCTTTTACTCAGGGATGGTCTACGAGCAGTACTTC. Translation gives CASSFYSGMVYEQYF. The chain links TRBV5-4 to TRBJ2-7, with D tentatively TRBD1 (5 bases). The CDR3 consists of 15 residues. V was trimmed by 2 bases and J by 3 bases, leaving 15 bases between them. Germline CDR1 and CDR2: SGHNT and YYREEE (reference sequence).

This clone was found a few times. The rearrangement uses TRBV5-1 and TRBJ2-3, with 9 nucleotides matching TRBD1. V gave up 4 bases and J gave up 5 bases; unmatched junction bases: 8. Germline V gene sequence: CDR1 SGHRS, CDR2 YFSETQ. The CDR3 has 15 residues. This CDR3 reads CASSGGTGTGDTQYF. The CDR3 nucleotides read TGCGCCAGCAGCGGGGGGACAGGGACGGGAGATACGCAGTATTTT.

The chain uses TRBV20-1 and TRBJ1-1; D remains ambiguous. CDR1 and CDR2 (germline): DFQATT, SNEGSKA (reference sequence). Trimming stripped 3 bases from V and 11 bases from J, with 13 bases between. This CDR3 region has 11 residues. CDR3 region: CSASLSAGAFF. For the CDR3, the DNA is TGCAGTGCTAGTTTGTCGGCGGGCGCTTTCTTT.